Below are 10 T cell receptor beta chains sequenced from a single sample in a study of blood T cells in healthy people across ages. A second 7 to 11 cycle PCR used barcoded and J-beta primers. TCRdb re-called the 5' RACE reads through MiXCR, storing one row per CDR3 protein. The sample holds roughly 1,100,000 distinct CDR3 sequences, 25% seen once. The data were also submitted as part of a second study, on T cells of mothers and their children.

The sample was blood. These TCRs come from a girl aged 2-10 years in good health.

The chain recombines TRBV19 with TRBJ2-3, with D perhaps matching TRBD1 (7 bases). V was cut by 6 bases and J by 3 bases, with 16 bases left in between. The CDR3 loop spans 15 amino acids. CDR1 and CDR2 from the germline V gene are LNHDA and SQIVND (reference sequence). The DNA for the CDR3 is TGTGCCAGTAGCATCAGGGGGGAGAGTACAGATACGCAGTATTTT. It specifies CASSIRGESTDTQYF.

This clonotype has more than one count but fewer than ten. The rearrangement links TRBV29-1 to TRBJ1-4; D gene unclear. Between the trimmed V and J ends, which lost 3 bases and 5 bases, there was a span of 10 bases. Germline V CDR1 and CDR2: SQVTM, ANQGSEA. The CDR3 is 13 amino acids. The CDR3 DNA reads as TGCAGCGTTGAGCCGGCTGACAATGAAAAACTGTTTTTT. This sequence encodes CSVEPADNEKLFF. The full variable domain, in which reference TRBV29-1 and TRBJ1-4 provide the parts outside the CDR3, is SAVISQKPSRDICQRGTSLTIQCQVDSQVTMMFWYRQQPGQSLTLIATANQGSEATYESGFVIDKFPISRPNLTFSTLTVSNMSPEDSSIYLCSVEPADNEKLFFGSGTQLSVL.

This clonotype was seen only a few times. This chain joins TRBV12-3 or TRBV12-4 and TRBJ2-5; D may match TRBD1 or TRBD2 (5 bases each). TRBJ2-1 explains the end of the DNA better; the J call may be wrong. The CDR3 consists of 14 residues. Here the CDR3 reads CASSWDGPYNEQFF. CDR3 bases: TGTGCCAGCAGTTGGGACGGTCCTTACAATGAGCAGTTCTTC.

Only a few counts were recorded for this clonotype. J is TRBJ2-1 and V is TRBV7-9; D is unclear. The DNA matches TRBJ2-5 better at its end, which makes the J call doubtful. CDR3 size: 12 residues. Germline-derived CDR1 and CDR2 are SEHNR and FQNEAQ (reference sequence). For the CDR3, the DNA is TGTGCCAGCAGCTTATACGGATGGGACCAGTACTTC. Protein sequence: CASSLYGWDQYF.

This clonotype was seen more than once but under ten times. This chain uses TRBV28 with TRBJ1-1, with a weak D call TRBD1 (5 bases). CDR1 MDHEN and CDR2 SYDVKM come from the germline V gene. The CDR3 consists of 15 residues. Trimming removed 6 bases from V and 6 bases from J, with 20 bases in between. CDR3 sequence reads: CASSPTGTSGAEAFF. CDR3 sequence (DNA): TGTGCCAGCAGCCCAACCGGGACCTCGGGCGCTGAAGCTTTCTTT.

The CDR3 loop is CASSTPQGAYYGYTF. The CDR3 nucleotides read TGTGCCAGCAGCACCCCACAGGGGGCCTACTATGGCTACACCTTC. The V and J genes are TRBV13 and TRBJ1-2; TRBD1 matches 9 bases. CDR1 and CDR2 from the germline V gene are PRHDT and FYEKMQ (reference sequence). V lost 5 bases and J lost 3; bases outside the gene matches: 7. The CDR3 is 15 amino acids.

This clonotype was seen a handful of times. The chain couples TRBV4-2 to TRBJ2-3, with D possibly TRBD2 on 6 matching bases. The CDR3 runs to 13 residues. The V gene lost 1 base and the J gene lost 4 bases, with 6 bases spanning the gap. CDR1 and CDR2 (germline): LGHNA, YNFKEQ. CDR3 in DNA: TGTGCCAGCAGCCAAGGGGAGGCAGATACGCAGTATTTT. Its protein product is CASSQGEADTQYF.

This clonotype was detected only a few times. This chain links TRBV27 with TRBJ2-1; 9 bases line up with TRBD1. Trimming at V came to 4 bases and at J to 4 bases, leaving 14 bases not matched to a gene. The CDR3 is 18 amino acids. Germline CDR1 MNHEY, CDR2 SMNVEV (reference sequence). The CDR3 DNA reads TGTGCCAGCAGTTACGCTACAGGGGGCGGTTATATGTACAATGAGCAGTTCTTC. Amino acids: CASSYATGGGYMYNEQFF.

Only a few counts were recorded for this clonotype. The chain combines TRBV20-1 with TRBJ2-1; D perhaps matches TRBD1 (6 bases). Trimming left V 0 bases short and J 8 bases short, with 20 bases between. This CDR3 spans 16 amino acids. Germline CDR1 and CDR2: DFQATT and SNEGSKA (reference sequence). The DNA for the CDR3 is TGCAGTGCTAGAGATTTTATGGGGGCTCAAAGAGATGAGCAGTTCTTC. This codes for CSARDFMGAQRDEQFF.

This clonotype came up a few times. The chain recombines TRBV12-3 or TRBV12-4 with TRBJ1-3, with TRBD1 as a possible D gene (6 bases). This CDR3 has 14 amino acids. V was shortened by 3 bases and J by 4 bases, with 10 bases between the two germline ends. In DNA, the CDR3 is TGTGCCAGCAGTTTTACAGGGTCCGGAAACACCATATATTTT. It translates to CASSFTGSGNTIYF.